This T cell receptor beta chain was identified in a study of Tregs in tolerant kidney transplant recipients. Produced via immunoSEQ multiplex PCR; TCRdb's table is partial and in-frame only. The data show around 70,000 clones, roughly 90% seen once. The study, taken as a whole, reports: The small number of patients limits these findings pending further validation.

The germline V gene encodes CDR1 SGHNT and CDR2 YYREEE (reference sequence). The germline V and J ends were trimmed by 1 base and 2 bases, with 8 bases remaining between them. The CDR3 is 14 amino acids. About this clone: Its target is unknown.

This sequence joins TRBV5-4 and TRBJ2-3; D is unclear. The material was CD8+ T cells from blood, obtained before the transplant. This receptor was identified in a human donor who received a combined kidney and bone marrow transplant. Here the CDR3 DNA reads TGTGCCAGCAGCTTGTCGAGATACACAGATACGCAGTATTTT. Translation: CASSLSRYTDTQYF.